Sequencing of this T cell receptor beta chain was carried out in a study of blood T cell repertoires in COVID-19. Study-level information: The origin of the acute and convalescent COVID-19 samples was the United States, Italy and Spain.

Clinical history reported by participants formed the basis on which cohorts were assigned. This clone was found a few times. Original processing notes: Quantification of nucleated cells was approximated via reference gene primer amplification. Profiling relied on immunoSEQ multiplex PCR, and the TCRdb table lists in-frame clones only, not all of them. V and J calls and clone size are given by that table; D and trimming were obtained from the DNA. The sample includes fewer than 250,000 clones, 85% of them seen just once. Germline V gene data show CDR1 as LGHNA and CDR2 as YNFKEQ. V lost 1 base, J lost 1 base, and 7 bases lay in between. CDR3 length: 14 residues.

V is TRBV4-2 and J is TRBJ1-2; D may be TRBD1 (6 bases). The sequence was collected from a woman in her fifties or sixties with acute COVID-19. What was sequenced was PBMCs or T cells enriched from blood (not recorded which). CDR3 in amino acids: CASSQVQGNYGYTF. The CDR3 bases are TGTGCCAGCAGCCAAGTACAGGGTAACTATGGCTACACCTTC.